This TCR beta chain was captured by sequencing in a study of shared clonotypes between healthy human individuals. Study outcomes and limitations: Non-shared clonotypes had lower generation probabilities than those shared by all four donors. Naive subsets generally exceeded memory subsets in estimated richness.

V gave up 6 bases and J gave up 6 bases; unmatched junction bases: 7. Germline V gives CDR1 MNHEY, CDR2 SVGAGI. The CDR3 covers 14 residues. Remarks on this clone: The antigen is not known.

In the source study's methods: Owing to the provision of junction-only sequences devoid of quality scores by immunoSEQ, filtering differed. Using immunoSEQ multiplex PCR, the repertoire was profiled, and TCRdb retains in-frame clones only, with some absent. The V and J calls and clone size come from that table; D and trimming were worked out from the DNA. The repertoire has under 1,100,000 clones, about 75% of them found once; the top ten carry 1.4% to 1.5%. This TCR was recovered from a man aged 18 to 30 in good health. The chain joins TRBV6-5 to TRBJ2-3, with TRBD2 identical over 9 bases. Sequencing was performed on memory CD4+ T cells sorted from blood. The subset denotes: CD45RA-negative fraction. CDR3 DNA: TGTGCCAGCAGAAGGGGAGCGGGAGGTGATACGCAGTATTTT. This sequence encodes CASRRGAGGDTQYF.